This T cell receptor (beta chain) originates from a study of PD-1 blockade in classical Hodgkin lymphoma. CDR3 length equals 14 residues. Germline values: CDR1 MNHEY, CDR2 SVGAGI. With 6 bases clipped from V and 4 bases from J, the junction kept 7 bases outside the gene matches. Points from the study as a whole: There was a significant rise in CD4+ TCR diversity by C4D1, with no such rise for CD8+.

Produced via immunoSEQ multiplex PCR; TCRdb's table is partial and in-frame only. Found here are fewer than 95,000 clones, 83% of them singletons; the top ten hold more than 15%. Time point given: cycle 4 day 1 (C4D1), after 6 weeks of nivolumab. All patients relapsed after autologous stem cell transplantation, and brentuximab vedotin exposure varied. As concerns this clone: The target antigen is unknown.

This specimen consisted of peripheral blood mononuclear cells (PBMCs), obtained before the fourth cycle of nivolumab. The V and J genes are TRBV6-5 and TRBJ2-3; 7 bases match TRBD2. This sequence was found in a human donor with classical Hodgkin lymphoma. The CDR3 sequence is CASSRDYTPDTQYF. The CDR3 DNA sequence: TGTGCCAGCAGCCGGGACTATACCCCAGATACGCAGTATTTT.